Below, 27 T cell receptor beta chains from the same sample are listed, as sequenced in a study of cytomegalovirus exposure and HLA in healthy donors (TCRdb year 2017). Library method: the immunoSEQ multiplex PCR assay. For the multiplex PCR, a mixture combining 60 forward primers for TCR Vbeta segments and 13 reverse primers for TCR Jbeta segments was used. In TCRdb, the immuneACCESS table is reduced to in-frame sequences with V and J assigned. These tables do not hold every clone; where another copy was compared, an unresolved V gene accounts for under half, and the others remain unexplained. Within this sample are approximately 90,000 clones, with 70% to 80% of them counted one time only. Together, the top ten hold around 3.5% of the sample. The source material was PBMCs. These receptor sequences come from a man aged 25-45 years in good health and CMV-seronegative.

V is TRBV19 and J is TRBJ1-2; D is unresolved. Between the trimmed V and J ends, which lost 4 bases and 3 bases, there was a span of 12 bases. This CDR3 has 14 residues. CDR1 and CDR2 from the germline V gene are LNHDA and SQIVND (reference sequence). Here the CDR3 reads CASSNGGRYYGYTF. CDR3 nucleotides: TGTGCCAGTAGTAATGGTGGGAGGTACTATGGCTACACCTTC.

This clone was seen only once. V usage is TRBV10-1 and J usage is TRBJ2-1; 7 nucleotides line up with TRBD1. V was pared by 0 bases and J by 6 bases, with 5 bases of the junction left unmatched. The germline gives CDR1 WNHNN, CDR2 SYGVQD (reference sequence). The CDR3 length is 15 residues. CDR3 sequence reads: CASSESTRQGNEQFF. The CDR3 nucleotides are TGCGCCAGCAGTGAGTCGACTCGACAGGGCAATGAGCAGTTCTTC.

The rearrangement joins TRBV7-8 to TRBJ1-5, with D possibly being TRBD1 (5 bases). The V gene's germline CDR1 is SGHVS and CDR2 FQNEAQ. This CDR3 region has 16 residues. The V end lost 0 bases, the J end lost 7 bases, and 16 bases lay between the germline ends. The CDR3 DNA follows: TGTGCCAGCAGCTTAGCGCGGTGGCAGGGTAGCCAGCCCCAGCATTTT. It yields the protein CASSLARWQGSQPQHF.

Of note for this clone: The same CDR3 arises from other DNA sequences in this sample as well. The chain links TRBV9 to TRBJ2-7; 13 bases are a match to TRBD2. This CDR3 contains 15 residues. Germline V gene lookup returns CDR1 SGDLS and CDR2 YYNGEE. V was clipped by 4 bases and J by 4 bases; unmatched bases: 5. The CDR3 DNA sequence: TGTGCCAGCAGCCCCCGGACTAGCGGGGGTTACGAGCAGTACTTC. Translation gives CASSPRTSGGYEQYF.

Only one count was recorded for this clone. This sequence joins TRBV6-5 and TRBJ2-1; no reliable D call. The CDR3 extends over 11 amino acids. Germline assignment: CDR1 MNHEY and CDR2 SVGAGI. The V and J ends lost 2 bases and 9 bases respectively, with 5 bases between them. DNA for the CDR3: TGTGCCAGCAGTTACCTCGGTGAGCAGTTCTTC. Translated: CASSYLGEQFF.

The chain couples TRBV9 to TRBJ1-3, with D possibly matching TRBD1 (6 bases). The CDR3 is made up of 15 amino acids. Trimming shortened V by 0 bases and J by 4 bases, and 11 bases separated the two germline ends. The germline gives CDR1 SGDLS, CDR2 YYNGEE. The CDR3 coding sequence is TGTGCCAGCAGCGTAGCCTGGGGGCTAGGAAACACCATATATTTT. This encodes CASSVAWGLGNTIYF.

DNA of the CDR3: TGTGCCAGCAGCCCCAGCTCCAGGCTCTCTGGAAACACCATATATTTT. Amino acids: CASSPSSRLSGNTIYF. The chain joins TRBV7-9 to TRBJ1-3; D remains ambiguous. This CDR3 comprises 16 residues. Trimming cost V 5 bases and J 0 bases, with 14 bases left between them. In germline, CDR1 is SEHNR, CDR2 FQNEAQ (reference sequence).

The J gene is TRBJ1-2, the V gene TRBV4-3; 7 bases agree with TRBD1. The CDR3 is 14 amino acids. In germline, CDR1 is LGHNA, CDR2 YSLEER. Unmatched junction bases numbered 6, after V lost 1 base and J lost 7 bases. This CDR3 is CASSQVEGARGYTF. CDR3 nucleotide sequence: TGCGCCAGCAGCCAAGTTGAGGGGGCTCGTGGCTACACCTTC.

V gene TRBV7-8 combines with J gene TRBJ2-7; 9 nucleotides match TRBD1. Trimming cost V 5 bases and J 4 bases; bases outside gene matches: 3. CDR3 length: 13 residues. CDR1 and CDR2 (germline): SGHVS, FQNEAQ. The DNA of the CDR3 is TGTGCCAGCAGCCATGACAGGGGGTACGAGCAGTACTTC. Its translation: CASSHDRGYEQYF.

The rearrangement links TRBV29-1 to TRBJ2-1, with TRBD2 matching over 10 bases. The germline V gene encodes CDR1 SQVTM and CDR2 ANQGSEA. J gave up 5 bases and V 6 bases, and 13 bases lay outside the gene matches. CDR3 length equals 16 residues. CDR3 sequence: CSVSRGSGRSDNEQFF. DNA of the CDR3: TGCAGCGTGTCTCGGGGTAGCGGGAGGTCGGACAATGAGCAGTTCTTC.

The gene calls are TRBV11-2 and TRBJ2-1, with unresolved D. Trimming pared 3 bases from V and 7 bases from J, leaving 13 bases between. The germline V gene has CDR1 SGHAT and CDR2 FQNNGV. The CDR3 has 14 residues. As DNA, the CDR3 is TGTGCCAGCAGCTTGGCCCCCCGTATGAATGAGCAGTTCTTC. Its protein is CASSLAPRMNEQFF.

This chain uses TRBV10-3 with TRBJ1-1; 10 nucleotides line up with TRBD1. The CDR3 runs 14 residues. With V trimmed by 5 bases and J by 4 bases, 4 bases remained unmatched. CDR1 ENHRY and CDR2 SYGVKD come from the germline V gene. Written as DNA, the CDR3 is TGTGCCATCAGTATAGGACAGGGGGGCACTGAAGCTTTCTTT. As protein: CAISIGQGGTEAFF.

This clone was counted once. The chain links TRBV10-3 to TRBJ1-6; the match to TRBD1 covers 8 bases. Per germline, CDR1 ENHRY and CDR2 SYGVKD. The CDR3 is made up of 13 amino acids. After removal of 5 bases from V and 11 bases from J, the junction contained 5 bases not matched to a gene. The CDR3 is CAISPGQGTPLHF. CDR3 in DNA: TGTGCCATCAGTCCTGGACAGGGAACACCCCTCCACTTT.

The rearrangement links TRBV5-1 to TRBJ1-1; 9 nucleotides line up with TRBD1. The CDR3 covers 16 residues. Trimming at V came to 4 bases and at J to 1 base, leaving 8 bases not matched to a gene. Germline V gives CDR1 SGHRS, CDR2 YFSETQ. CDR3 bases: TGCGCCAGCAGCCACACAGGGGGCGTCTCGAACACTGAAGCTTTCTTT. Translation gives CASSHTGGVSNTEAFF.

As to this clone: Germline is not matched at one junction end, which may reflect a read error. The chain recombines TRBV19 with TRBJ1-5, with TRBD1 matching 9 bases. This CDR3 comprises 15 residues. Per germline, CDR1 LNHDA and CDR2 SQIVND (reference sequence). The CDR3 nucleotides are TGTGCCAGTAGTATGTCGGACAGGGGATATCAGCCCCGGCATTTT. Translation gives CASSMSDRGYQPRHF.

The rearrangement uses TRBV6-6 and TRBJ1-5; 7 nucleotides align to TRBD1. The CDR3 totals 13 residues. Germline CDR1 is MNHNY and CDR2 is SVGAGI (reference sequence). V was clipped by 6 bases and J by 6 bases; unmatched bases: 5. The DNA of the CDR3 is TGTGCCAGCAGCCGACAGGGAACTCAGCCCCAGCATTTT. This gives the protein CASSRQGTQPQHF.

V gene TRBV10-1 combines with J gene TRBJ2-2; D unclear. Trimming left V 6 bases short and J 6 bases short, with 11 bases between. The germline V gene encodes CDR1 WNHNN and CDR2 SYGVQD (reference sequence). There are 13 residues in the CDR3. CDR3 sequence: CASSPRQAGELFF. CDR3 nucleotides: TGCGCCAGCAGCCCCAGGCAGGCCGGGGAGCTGTTTTTT.

J is TRBJ2-1 and V is TRBV30; D gene unclear. The germline V and J ends were trimmed by 0 bases and 4 bases, with 10 bases remaining between them. Germline values: CDR1 GTSNPN, CDR2 SVGIG (reference sequence). CDR3 length: 14 amino acids. The CDR3 region is CAWSVSNSYNEQFF. As DNA, the CDR3 is TGTGCCTGGAGTGTATCAAACTCTTACAATGAGCAGTTCTTC. The full variable domain, with the rest looked up from reference TRBV30 and TRBJ2-1, is SQTIHQWPATLVQPVGSPLSLECTVEGTSNPNLYWYRQAAGRGLQLLFYSVGIGQISSEVPQNLSASRPQDRQFILSSKKLLLSDSGFYLCAWSVSNSYNEQFFGPGTRLTVL.

The chain has TRBV9 and TRBJ2-3; possible D gene TRBD2, 6 bases. V dropped 0 bases and J dropped 6 bases, with 14 bases sitting between them. Germline V CDR1 and CDR2: SGDLS, YYNGEE. The CDR3 contains 15 residues. The CDR3 DNA reads as TGTGCCAGCAGCGTAGGCCCGACTAGTGGGGATACGCAGTATTTT. It specifies CASSVGPTSGDTQYF.

The gene calls are TRBV6-5 and TRBJ2-1, with 10 positions matching TRBD1. V lost 6 bases, J lost 8 bases, and 10 bases stayed unmatched. CDR3 length equals 15 residues. Germline CDR1 reads MNHEY; CDR2 reads SVGAGI. CDR3 nucleotide sequence: TGTGCCAGCAGCCTCCGGGACAGGGGAAATTATGAGCAGTTCTTC. This codes for CASSLRDRGNYEQFF.

The V and J genes are TRBV7-9 and TRBJ1-1, with 7 bases identical to TRBD1. The CDR3 loop spans 15 amino acids. Germline V gene sequence: CDR1 SEHNR, CDR2 FQNEAQ (reference sequence). Trimming removed 3 bases from V and 4 bases from J; junction bases left unmatched: 8. The CDR3 sequence is CASSFTGAGITEAFF. The CDR3 bases are TGTGCCAGCAGCTTCACAGGGGCCGGAATCACTGAAGCTTTCTTT.

The V and J genes are TRBV6-5 and TRBJ2-2; TRBD2 aligns across 8 bases. The length of the CDR3 is 15 residues. Germline V gene lookup returns CDR1 MNHEY and CDR2 SVGAGI. J lost 2 bases, V lost 6 bases, and 5 bases had no gene match. The CDR3 nucleotides read TGTGCCAGCAGGGTGAGCGGGAGTAACACCGGGGAGCTGTTTTTT. Its translation: CASRVSGSNTGELFF.

The chain couples TRBV6-4 to TRBJ2-3; maybe TRBD1 (5 bases). V shed 8 bases and J shed 4 bases, with 13 bases lying between them. Germline V gene data show CDR1 as MRHNA and CDR2 as SNTAGT. The CDR3 spans 13 residues. The CDR3 region is CASRGHSADTQYF. The CDR3 DNA follows: TGTGCCAGCCGAGGACATTCCGCAGATACGCAGTATTTT.

This clone was picked up a small number of times. The chain links TRBV7-9 to TRBJ2-1; the D gene is possibly TRBD1 (5 bases). The V and J ends lost 4 bases and 5 bases respectively, with 18 bases between them. This CDR3 comprises 16 residues. CDR1 SEHNR and CDR2 FQNEAQ come from the germline V gene (reference sequence). The CDR3 spells CASSWPRQGRNNEQFF. CDR3 in DNA: TGTGCCAGCAGCTGGCCCCGCCAGGGCCGCAACAATGAGCAGTTCTTC. Combining the CDR3 with reference TRBV7-9 and TRBJ2-1 gives the whole variable domain DTGVSQNPRHKITKRGQNVTFRCDPISEHNRLYWYRQTLGQGPEFLTYFQNEAQLEKSRLLSDRFSAERPKGSFSTLEIQRTEQGDSAMYLCASSWPRQGRNNEQFFGPGTRLTVL.

The J gene is TRBJ2-5, the V gene TRBV28, with 8 bases fitting TRBD2. The J call may not be correct, given that the DNA end is closer to TRBJ2-7. CDR1 and CDR2 (germline): MDHEN, SYDVKM. The CDR3 extends over 15 amino acids. The CDR3 reads CASTPGGAFVYEQYF. The DNA of the CDR3 is TGTGCCAGCACCCCGGGGGGGGCCTTCGTGTACGAGCAGTACTTC.

This chain uses TRBV28 with TRBJ2-7; possibly TRBD1 for D (6 bases). V lost 8 bases to trimming and J lost 4 bases, with 21 bases between them. CDR3 length equals 15 residues. Germline CDR1 MDHEN, CDR2 SYDVKM. In nucleotides, the CDR3 is TGTGCCAGCTTTGAACAGGGCAGAGGATTGTACGAGCAGTACTTC. Residues: CASFEQGRGLYEQYF.

This rearrangement joins TRBV9 to TRBJ2-1; D might be TRBD2 (7 bases). This CDR3 is built from 15 residues. Trimming pared 0 bases from V and 8 bases from J, leaving 15 bases between. Germline V gene lookup returns CDR1 SGDLS and CDR2 YYNGEE. As DNA, the CDR3 is TGTGCCAGCAGCGTAGCGGGGGGCCCCTTGGATGAGCAGTTCTTC. Its translation: CASSVAGGPLDEQFF.